This is a list of T cell receptor beta chains from one sample in a study of beta chain features in type 1 diabetes. Libraries were prepared by immunoSEQ multiplex PCR; TCRdb keeps only in-frame clonotypes and omits some of them. The data show about 320,000 clones, roughly 15% seen once. Specimen: central memory CD4+ T cells from blood. Source of these receptors: a man aged 25 to 40 in good health. Both conserved end residues are part of each CDR3. Fields, in order: V gene, clone size, D gene, J gene, CDR3 DNA, CDR3 protein. D genes are given only for firm matches. Not every row has a clone size; where given, it reads once, few, many or a size class.

>TRBV27|NA|NA|TRBJ2-2
TGTGCCAGCAGTTTCAGACGGTTAGGGACCGGGGAGCTGTTTTTT
CASSFRRLGTGELFF
>TRBV4-1|few|NA|TRBJ2-1
TGCGCCAGCAGCCAAGACGGCGGAAAAGTCAGTGGTGAGCAGTTCTTC
CASSQDGGKVSGEQFF
>TRBV4-3|NA|NA|TRBJ2-7
TGCGCCAGCAGGGACCTCGGGGGCCCCAGCTCCTACGAGCAGTACTTC
CASRDLGGPSSYEQYF
>TRBV25-1|few|NA|TRBJ2-3
TGTGCCAGCAGGGGGTATGGAGGGGGCACAGATACGCAGTATTTT
CASRGYGGGTDTQYF
>TRBV2|few|NA|TRBJ2-6
TGTGCCAGCAGTTACTCACAGGTAGCTTCGGGGGCCAACGTCCTGACTTTC
CASSYSQVASGANVLTF
>TRBV30|NA|NA|TRBJ2-3
TGTGCCTGGAGTCGCCTGGGAGGTGGCACAGATACGCAGTATTTT
CAWSRLGGGTDTQYF
>TRBV13|NA|NA|TRBJ2-5
TGTGCCAGCAGGAGGGATTCGGAGACCCAGTACTTC
CASRRDSETQYF
>TRBV18|many|TRBD1|TRBJ1-2
TGTGCCAGCTCACTAACTAACAGGGGAGGCGCTGGCTACACCTTC
CASSLTNRGGAGYTF
>TRBV2|NA|NA|TRBJ1-1
TGTGCCAGCAGGGAAGGACCCTCGGGCACTGAAGCTTTCTTT
CASREGPSGTEAFF
>TRBV10-3|NA|TRBD1|TRBJ1-1
TGTGCCATCAAGCGGGACAGAGGCACTGAAGCTTTCTTT
CAIKRDRGTEAFF
>TRBV23-1|many|TRBD2|TRBJ2-3
TGCGCCAGCAGTCAGGGACTAGCGGGGGGCACAGATACGCAGTATTTT
CASSQGLAGGTDTQYF
>TRBV6-5|few|NA|TRBJ2-6
TGTGCCAGCAGTTACTCGAAGGCCACTGGGGCCAACGTCCTGACTTTC
CASSYSKATGANVLTF
>TRBV7-6|few|TRBD1|TRBJ2-2
TGTGCCAGCAGCCGCACAGGGGTTACCGGGGAGCTGTTTTTT
CASSRTGVTGELFF
>TRBV2|NA|TRBD1|TRBJ2-7
TGTGCCAGCGAACCGACAGGGCTATCCTACGAGCAGTACTTC
CASEPTGLSYEQYF
>TRBV2|many|TRBD2|TRBJ2-2
TGTGCCAGCAAGCGGACTAGCAACACCGGGGAGCTGTTTTTT
CASKRTSNTGELFF
>TRBV6-4|few|NA|TRBJ2-3
TGTGCCAGCAGTGACCCTTTCACAGATACGCAGTATTTT
CASSDPFTDTQYF
>TRBV25-1|NA|TRBD2|TRBJ2-6
TGTGCCAGCAGTGCGCCTGCCGGGACTATCTCTGGGGCCAACGTCCTGACTTTC
CASSAPAGTISGANVLTF
>TRBV4-1|NA|TRBD2|TRBJ2-3
TGCGCCAGCAGCCAAGATCCTAGCGGGAGTGGAAGAGATACGCAGTATTTT
CASSQDPSGSGRDTQYF
>TRBV10-3|NA|NA|TRBJ1-6
TGTGCCAGCAGTGAAGGGAGGGATTCACCCCTCCACTTT
CASSEGRDSPLHF
>TRBV13|few|NA|TRBJ2-5
TGTGCCAGCAGCTTAGTAGCAGGGGTACGGGAGACCCAGTACTTC
CASSLVAGVRETQYF
>TRBV4-3|few|TRBD2|TRBJ2-3
TGCGCCAGCAGCCAGCAGGGAGGGAGGTTCTCAGATACGCAGTATTTT
CASSQQGGRFSDTQYF
>TRBV14|few|NA|TRBJ1-1
TGTGCCAACAAACAGGCTAGGGGGAACACTGAAGCTTTCTTT
CANKQARGNTEAFF
>TRBV20-1|NA|NA|TRBJ2-7
TGCAGTGCTTCGGATCCCCACGAGCAGTACTTC
CSASDPHEQYF
>TRBV7-7|NA|NA|TRBJ1-5
TGTGCCAGCAGCTTAGGGAGGAATCAGCCCCAGCATTTT
CASSLGRNQPQHF
>TRBV11-2|NA|TRBD2|TRBJ2-1
TGTGCCAGCAGCTCGAAAGCGGGGGGTTCCTACAATGAGCAGTTCTTC
CASSSKAGGSYNEQFF